Following are 3 T cell receptor beta chains from one sample sequenced in a study of beta chain features in type 1 diabetes (dated by TCRdb to 2017 to 2018). Study-wide findings and limitations: In all four CD4+ subsets, TCRB CDR3 length was moderately but significantly shorter in type 1 diabetes patients.

The library was obtained by the immunoSEQ multiplex PCR assay. All of the isolated RNA was reverse transcribed with the High Capacity cDNA Reverse Transcription Kit, so expressed TCRB transcripts were sequenced. This is the immuneACCESS table as TCRdb keeps it, with only in-frame sequences that have V and J called. A part of the clones is gone; compared with another copy, unresolved V genes explain less than half, and the rest is unexplained. Present in this sample are hundreds of thousands of clones, under 15% of which were seen just once. The top ten constitute about 0.02% of the sample. The antigens of these receptors remain unknown. Material: naive CD4+ T cells from blood. The cell subset or site label for this specimen denotes: true naive CD4+ T cells. The receptors originated from a man between 18 and 29 years old with type 1 diabetes.

This clone was counted between two and nine times. This chain links TRBV2 with TRBJ2-3; D is perhaps TRBD2 (5 bases). Trimming took off 5 bases at V and 4 bases at J, with 10 bases between the two ends. The CDR3 is made up of 13 amino acids. From germline, CDR1 is SNHLY and CDR2 FYNNEI. In DNA form, the CDR3 reads TGTGCCAGCAGTTACGGGGTCCCAGATACGCAGTATTTT. It is translated as CASSYGVPDTQYF.

This clone was detected only a few times. The chain employs TRBV6-6 and TRBJ2-7, with a possible D match to TRBD2 (5 bases). The V end was cut by 11 bases, the J end by 3 bases, with 14 bases between. The CDR3 loop spans 12 amino acids. Per germline, CDR1 MNHNY and CDR2 SVGAGI (reference sequence). The CDR3, as DNA: TGTGCCTCCCGCGGGTCCTACTACGAGCAGTACTTC. Translated: CASRGSYYEQYF.

There are a few counts of this clone. The rearrangement uses TRBV27 and TRBJ1-3; 7 nucleotides align to TRBD1. Germline CDR1 MNHEY, CDR2 SMNVEV (reference sequence). The CDR3 covers 15 residues. Germline trimming cut 5 bases from V and 4 bases from J; bases unmatched to any gene: 8. The DNA of the CDR3 is TGTGCCAGCAGTCCCCTGACAGGGCCAGGAAACACCATATATTTT. Encoded protein: CASSPLTGPGNTIYF.